This TCR beta chain was found in a study of beta chain features in type 1 diabetes. In the study overall: Cell yields, age and gender were similar between patients and healthy donors. Study-wide findings and caveats: TCRB CDR3s were moderately but significantly shorter in Type 1 diabetes patients in all four CD4+ subsets.

The CDR3 sequence is 16 residues long. V was cut by 0 bases and J by 2 bases, with 12 bases left in between. Germline assignment: CDR1 LGHNA and CDR2 YNFKEQ. To note about this clone: Its antigen remains unknown.

Sequencing targeted expressed TCRB transcripts, as all isolated RNA had been reverse transcribed. Produced via immunoSEQ multiplex PCR; TCRdb's table is partial and in-frame only. The table has 500,000 to 850,000 clones, over 12% seen once. Every participating donor gave one draw, a heparinised blood sample averaging about 100 mL. Sorting of CD4+ naive, central memory, regulatory and stem cell-like memory cells was performed via CD45RO/CCR7/CD25/CD127/CD95/CD27. This TCR was recovered from a man aged 18 to 35 with type 1 diabetes. The J gene is TRBJ2-3, the V gene TRBV4-2; no firm D call. The sample taken for sequencing was naive CD4+ T cells from blood. CDR3 coding DNA: TGTGCCAGCAGCCAAGAAGGCGGTGTTAACACAGATACGCAGTATTTT. Translating gives CASSQEGGVNTDTQYF.